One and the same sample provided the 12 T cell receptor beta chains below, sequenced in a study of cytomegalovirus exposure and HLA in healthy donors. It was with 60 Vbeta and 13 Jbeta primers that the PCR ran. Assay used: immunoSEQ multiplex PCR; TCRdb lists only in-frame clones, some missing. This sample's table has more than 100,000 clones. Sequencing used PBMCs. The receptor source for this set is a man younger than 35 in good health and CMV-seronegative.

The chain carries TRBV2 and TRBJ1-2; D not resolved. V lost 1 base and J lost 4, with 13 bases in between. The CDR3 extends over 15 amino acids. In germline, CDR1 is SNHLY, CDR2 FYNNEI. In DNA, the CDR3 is TGTGCCAGCAGTGAAGGAATGGGCACCGCCTATGGCTACACCTTC. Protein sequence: CASSEGMGTAYGYTF. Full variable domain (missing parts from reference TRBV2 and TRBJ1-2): EPEVTQTPSHQVTQMGQEVILRCVPISNHLYFYWYRQILGQKVEFLVSFYNNEISEKSEIFDDQFSVERPDGSNFTLKIRSTKLEDSAMYFCASSEGMGTAYGYTFGSGTRLTVV.

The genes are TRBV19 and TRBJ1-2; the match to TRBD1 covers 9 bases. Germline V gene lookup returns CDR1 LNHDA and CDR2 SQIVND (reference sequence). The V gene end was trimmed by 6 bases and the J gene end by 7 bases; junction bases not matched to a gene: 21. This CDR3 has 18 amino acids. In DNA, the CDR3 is TGTGCCAGTAGAACCGCCCCCGGGACAGGGCTCTCTGTGGCTGGCTACACCTTC. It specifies CASRTAPGTGLSVAGYTF.

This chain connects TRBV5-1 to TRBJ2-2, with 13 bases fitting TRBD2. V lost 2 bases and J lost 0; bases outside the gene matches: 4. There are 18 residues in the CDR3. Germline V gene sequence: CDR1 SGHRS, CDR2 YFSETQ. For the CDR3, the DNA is TGCGCCAGCAGCTTTACCGGGACTAGCGGGGCGAACACCGGGGAGCTGTTTTTT. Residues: CASSFTGTSGANTGELFF. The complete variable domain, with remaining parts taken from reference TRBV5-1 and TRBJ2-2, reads KAGVTQTPRYLIKTRGQQVTLSCSPISGHRSVSWYQQTPGQGLQFLFEYFSETQRNKGNFPGRFSGRQFSNSRSEMNVSTLELGDSALYLCASSFTGTSGANTGELFFGEGSRLTVL.

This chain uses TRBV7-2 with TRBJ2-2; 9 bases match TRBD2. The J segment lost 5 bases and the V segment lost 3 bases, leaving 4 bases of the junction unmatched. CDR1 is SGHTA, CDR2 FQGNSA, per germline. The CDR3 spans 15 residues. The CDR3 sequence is CASSFGLAGTGELFF. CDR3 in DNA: TGTGCCAGCAGCTTTGGTCTAGCGGGGACCGGGGAGCTGTTTTTT.

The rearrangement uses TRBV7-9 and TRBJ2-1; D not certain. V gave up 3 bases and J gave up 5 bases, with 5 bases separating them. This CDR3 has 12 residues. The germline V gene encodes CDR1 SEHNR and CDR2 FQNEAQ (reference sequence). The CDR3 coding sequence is TGTGCCAGCAGCTTGAGTCACAATGAGCAGTTCTTC. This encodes CASSLSHNEQFF.

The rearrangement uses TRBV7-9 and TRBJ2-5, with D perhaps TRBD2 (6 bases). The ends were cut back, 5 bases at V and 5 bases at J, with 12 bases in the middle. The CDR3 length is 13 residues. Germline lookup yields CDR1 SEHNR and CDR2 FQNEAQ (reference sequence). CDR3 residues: CASSHPGGETQYF. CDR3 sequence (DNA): TGTGCCAGCAGCCACCCAGGAGGGGAGACCCAGTACTTC.

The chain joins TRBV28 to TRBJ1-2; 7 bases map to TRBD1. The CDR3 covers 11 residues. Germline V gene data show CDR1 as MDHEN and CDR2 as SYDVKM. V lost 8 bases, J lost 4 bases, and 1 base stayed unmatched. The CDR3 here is CASRDSYGYTF. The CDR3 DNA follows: TGTGCCAGCCGGGACAGCTATGGCTACACCTTC.

The CDR3 region has the DNA TGCGCCAGCAGCTTTGTGGGCGGAGAACTAGCTAACTATGGCTACACCTTC. Residues: CASSFVGGELANYGYTF. The chain links TRBV5-1 to TRBJ1-2; D is ambiguous. With 2 bases removed from V and 0 bases from J, the gap between germline ends came to 17 bases. This CDR3 is built from 17 residues. Per the germline V gene, CDR1 is SGHRS and CDR2 is YFSETQ.

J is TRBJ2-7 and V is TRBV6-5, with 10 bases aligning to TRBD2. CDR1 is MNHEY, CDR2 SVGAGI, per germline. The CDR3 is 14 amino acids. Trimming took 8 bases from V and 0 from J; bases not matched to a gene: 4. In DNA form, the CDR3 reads TGTGCCAGCCAACTAGCGGGAAGCTCCTACGAGCAGTACTTC. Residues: CASQLAGSSYEQYF.

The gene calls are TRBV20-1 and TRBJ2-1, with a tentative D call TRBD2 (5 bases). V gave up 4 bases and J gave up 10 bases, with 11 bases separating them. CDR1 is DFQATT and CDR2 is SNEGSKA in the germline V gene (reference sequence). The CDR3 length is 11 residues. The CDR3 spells CSAIPRREQFF. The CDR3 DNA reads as TGCAGTGCTATCCCGAGGAGGGAGCAGTTCTTC.

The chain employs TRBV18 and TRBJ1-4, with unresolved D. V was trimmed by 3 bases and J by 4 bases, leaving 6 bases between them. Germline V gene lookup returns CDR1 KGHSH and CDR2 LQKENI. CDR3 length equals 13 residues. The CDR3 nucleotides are TGTGCCAGCTCACCGGGCCTTAATGAAAAACTGTTTTTT. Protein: CASSPGLNEKLFF.

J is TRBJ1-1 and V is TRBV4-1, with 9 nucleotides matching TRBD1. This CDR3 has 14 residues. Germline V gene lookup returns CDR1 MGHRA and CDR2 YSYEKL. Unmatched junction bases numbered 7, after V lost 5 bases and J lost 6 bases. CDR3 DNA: TGCGCCAGCAGCTCCTGGACAGGGGAGGCTGAAGCTTTCTTT. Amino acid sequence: CASSSWTGEAEAFF.